The 10 T cell receptor beta chains reported below all come from one sample, sequenced in a study of blood T cell repertoires in COVID-19. Repertoires were generated with immunoSEQ multiplex PCR, while TCRdb's copy carries only in-frame clones and drops some. The sample has around 37,000 clones, around 90% seen once. Material: peripheral blood. The receptors originated from a man in his fifties or sixties with active or convalescent COVID-19.

V is TRBV11-2 and J is TRBJ1-1, with TRBD1 matching 7 bases. This CDR3 is 13 amino acids long. The junction had 2 bases not matched to a gene; V was cut back by 6 bases and J by 1 base. CDR1 SGHAT and CDR2 FQNNGV come from the germline V gene. The CDR3 region has the DNA TGTGCCAGCAGTTCAGGGGGGAACACTGAAGCTTTCTTT. It codes for CASSSGGNTEAFF.

This clone turned up a few times. V is TRBV6-6 and J is TRBJ1-1, with D perhaps matching TRBD1 (5 bases). The CDR3 loop spans 14 amino acids. The germline V gene encodes CDR1 MNHNY and CDR2 SVGAGI (reference sequence). Trimming removed 9 bases at V and 1 base at J, with 15 bases between. This chain's CDR3 is CASTETGQNTEAFF. The CDR3, as DNA: TGTGCCAGTACTGAGACCGGACAGAACACTGAAGCTTTCTTT.

The V call is TRBV24-1, the J call TRBJ2-1; D is possibly TRBD1 (5 bases). V shed 9 bases and J shed 10 bases, with 15 bases lying between them. The CDR3 sequence is 12 residues long. Germline-derived CDR1 and CDR2 are KGHDR and SFDVKD. The DNA of the CDR3 is TGTGCCACCTCCAGGGCTACAGGCGAGCAGTTCTTC. This encodes CATSRATGEQFF.

The rearrangement uses TRBV2 and TRBJ2-7; D is unresolved. Germline V gene sequence: CDR1 SNHLY, CDR2 FYNNEI. Trimming took off 7 bases at V and 3 bases at J, with 7 bases between the two ends. There are 11 residues in the CDR3. CDR3 DNA: TGTGCCAGCACTACGTTCTACGAGCAGTACTTC. Residues: CASTTFYEQYF.

This chain joins TRBV10-2 and TRBJ2-7, with TRBD2 matching over 11 bases. V was pared by 6 bases and J by 4 bases, with 5 bases of the junction left unmatched. Germline V CDR1 and CDR2: WSHSY, SAAADI. CDR3 length: 14 amino acids. This chain's CDR3 is CASRASGRMYEQYF. DNA for the CDR3: TGCGCCAGCAGGGCTAGCGGGAGGATGTACGAGCAGTACTTC.

The chain has TRBV3-1 (or the pseudogene TRBV3-2) and TRBJ2-7; 8 nucleotides agree with TRBD1. V was pared by 4 bases and J by 2 bases, with 4 bases of the junction left unmatched. The CDR3 is 14 residues long. The germline CDR1 and CDR2 sequences are LGHDT and YNNKEL (reference sequence). This CDR3 is CASSRLTGAYEQYF. In DNA, the CDR3 is TGTGCCAGCAGCCGCCTGACAGGGGCCTACGAGCAGTACTTC.

The chain has TRBV5-1 and TRBJ1-3; D may be TRBD1 (5 bases). CDR1 and CDR2 (germline): SGHRS, YFSETQ. Trimming stripped 0 bases from V and 3 bases from J, with 10 bases between. The CDR3 totals 15 residues. CDR3: CASSLDRSGGNTIYF. CDR3 coding DNA: TGCGCCAGCAGCTTGGACAGGTCGGGTGGAAACACCATATATTTT.

The chain carries TRBV2 and TRBJ1-5, with 11 bases that match TRBD1. The length of the CDR3 is 20 residues. Germline V CDR1 and CDR2: SNHLY, FYNNEI. Germline trimming cut 5 bases from V and 4 bases from J; bases unmatched to any gene: 19. The CDR3 DNA is TGTGCCAGCAGTCTACTAAAATCGGGACAGGGGGTAGTGATGAATCAGCCCCAGCATTTT. As protein: CASSLLKSGQGVVMNQPQHF. The complete variable domain, with remaining parts taken from reference TRBV2 and TRBJ1-5, reads EPEVTQTPSHQVTQMGQEVILRCVPISNHLYFYWYRQILGQKVEFLVSFYNNEISEKSEIFDDQFSVERPDGSNFTLKIRSTKLEDSAMYFCASSLLKSGQGVVMNQPQHFGDGTRLSIL.

J is TRBJ2-1 and V is TRBV7-8; D is unclear. Trimming shortened V by 0 bases and J by 2 bases, and 5 bases separated the two germline ends. The CDR3 is 14 amino acids. Germline lookup yields CDR1 SGHVS and CDR2 FQNEAQ. CDR3 sequence reads: CASSLALAYNEQFF. In DNA form, the CDR3 reads TGTGCCAGCAGCTTAGCCCTCGCCTACAATGAGCAGTTCTTC.

The rearrangement uses TRBV18 and TRBJ2-2; D is unclear. CDR3 length equals 14 residues. The V gene lost 3 bases and the J gene lost 2 bases, with 7 bases spanning the gap. The germline gives CDR1 KGHSH, CDR2 LQKENI. CDR3 residues: CASSPRSNTGELFF. CDR3 in DNA: TGTGCCAGCTCACCTCGGAGTAACACCGGGGAGCTGTTTTTT. Full variable domain (outside the CDR3, taken from reference TRBV18 and TRBJ2-2): NAGVMQNPRHLVRRRGQEARLRCSPMKGHSHVYWYRQLPEEGLKFMVYLQKENIIDESGMPKERFSAEFPKEGPSILRIQQVVRGDSAAYFCASSPRSNTGELFFGEGSRLTVL.